The next 3 T cell receptor beta chains were all read from a single sample in a study of beta chain features in type 1 diabetes. The entirety of the isolated RNA underwent reverse transcription, so expressed TCRB transcripts were sequenced. Repertoires were generated with immunoSEQ multiplex PCR, while TCRdb's copy carries only in-frame clones and drops some. The sample shows some 140,000 clones, about 9.2% of them seen only once. The sequenced material came from central memory CD4+ T cells from blood. The receptors originated from a young man in good health.

The sample holds a few counts of this clone. The chain combines TRBV7-9 with TRBJ2-3, with 8 bases fitting TRBD2. Losses at the gene ends were 5 bases for V and 2 bases for J; bases not matched to a gene: 9. This CDR3 region has 16 residues. The germline CDR1 and CDR2 sequences are SEHNR and FQNEAQ (reference sequence). The CDR3 sequence is CASSPWGAGDTDTQYF. The DNA for the CDR3 is TGTGCCAGCAGCCCCTGGGGAGCGGGGGACACAGATACGCAGTATTTT.

This clone has a handful of counts. The rearrangement joins TRBV11-2 to TRBJ2-7; 8 bases align to TRBD1. CDR1 and CDR2 from the germline V gene are SGHAT and FQNNGV. The CDR3 spans 16 residues. The V gene end was trimmed by 5 bases and the J gene end by 3 bases; junction bases not matched to a gene: 12. This CDR3 reads CASSTLTGVNFYEQYF. For the CDR3, the DNA is TGTGCCAGCAGCACACTGACAGGGGTAAATTTCTACGAGCAGTACTTC.

CDR3 amino acids: CASRPDSGGAAGELFF. The CDR3 DNA follows: TGTGCCAGCAGGCCAGATAGCGGGGGGGCCGCCGGGGAGCTGTTTTTT. V and J are TRBV6-6 and TRBJ2-2; 11 nucleotides line up with TRBD2. Germline CDR1 MNHNY, CDR2 SVGAGI (reference sequence). The CDR3 consists of 16 residues. V was clipped by 6 bases and J by 6 bases; unmatched bases: 9.